This record covers a single T cell receptor (beta chain). The data belong to a study of blood T cell repertoires in COVID-19. V lost 6 bases to trimming and J lost 3 bases; unmatched junction nucleotides: 8. CDR3 length: 15 residues. Germline V gives CDR1 MDHEN, CDR2 SYDVKM. Produced via immunoSEQ multiplex PCR; TCRdb's table is partial and in-frame only. The table records about 40,000 clones, 88% of them present only once. The TCR originated in a woman in her 70s with acute or convalescent COVID-19. The specimen was peripheral blood. The V and J genes are TRBV28 and TRBJ2-3; TRBD2 aligns across 8 bases. The CDR3 coding sequence is TGTGCCAGCAGGCCCGGGGGGGCCTTAACAGATACGCAGTATTTT. The encoded protein is CASRPGGALTDTQYF.